Below are 26 T cell receptor beta chains sequenced from a single sample in a study of OX40 agonist ivuxolimab in advanced cancers. The library was made by the immunoSEQ multiplex PCR assay. In TCRdb, the immuneACCESS table is reduced to in-frame sequences with V and J assigned. These tables do not hold every clone; where another copy was compared, an unresolved V gene accounts for under half, and the others remain unexplained. The table for this sample lists about 3,400 clones; 70% to 80% of them were counted only once. The ten largest make up less than 50% of the sample. This material consisted of CD4+ or CD8+ T cells sorted from blood, taken in a trial of the OX40 agonist ivuxolimab. These receptors were taken from an adult with an advanced solid tumor such as melanoma, head and neck, liver or kidney cancer.

The chain combines TRBV11-2 with TRBJ2-5; TRBD2 matches at 7 bases. With 1 base clipped from V and 2 bases from J, the junction kept 7 bases outside the gene matches. CDR3 length equals 16 residues. Germline values: CDR1 SGHAT, CDR2 FQNNGV. The CDR3 reads CASSLAMVAGQETQYF. In DNA form, the CDR3 reads TGTGCCAGCAGCTTAGCAATGGTAGCGGGTCAAGAGACCCAGTACTTC.

The rearrangement links TRBV7-3 to TRBJ2-2; D gene unclear. CDR3 length: 16 amino acids. Trimming removed 1 base from V and 0 bases from J, with 9 bases in between. In germline, CDR1 is SGHTA, CDR2 FQGTGA. The CDR3 bases are TGTGCCAGCAGCTTAAACGGCGGATCGAACACCGGGGAGCTGTTTTTT. Translated: CASSLNGGSNTGELFF.

This clone was observed a handful of times. The chain has TRBV7-2 and TRBJ1-5; D gene unclear. V lost 5 bases to trimming and J lost 3 bases, with 11 bases between them. Germline V lookup: CDR1 SGHTA, CDR2 FQGNSA. This CDR3 contains 14 residues. The CDR3 loop reads CASSRGVFNQPQHF. The DNA of the CDR3 is TGTGCCAGCAGCCGCGGGGTATTCAATCAGCCCCAGCATTTT.

The J gene is TRBJ2-5, the V gene TRBV7-2, with D possibly being TRBD2 (5 bases). Germline CDR1 reads SGHTA; CDR2 reads FQGNSA. Trimming removed 3 bases at V and 5 bases at J, with 16 bases between. This CDR3 is 15 amino acids long. For the CDR3, the DNA is TGTGCCAGCAGCTTCTCGGCCGGGGTACTGGAGACCCAGTACTTC. Amino acids: CASSFSAGVLETQYF.

The chain has TRBV5-5 and TRBJ2-2, with D unresolved. The V gene lost 4 bases and the J gene lost 6 bases, with 10 bases spanning the gap. The CDR3 has 13 amino acids. Germline assignment: CDR1 SGHKS and CDR2 YYEKEE (reference sequence). The CDR3: CASSTDISGELFF. CDR3 nucleotides: TGTGCCAGCAGCACTGACATCTCCGGGGAGCTGTTTTTT.

The chain joins TRBV7-6 to TRBJ1-4, with unresolved D. The CDR3 covers 16 residues. V lost 1 base, J lost 4 bases, and 13 bases lay in between. The V gene's germline CDR1 is SGHVS and CDR2 FNYEAQ. CDR3 amino acids: CASSLEVSGYNEKLFF. Written as DNA, the CDR3 is TGTGCCAGCAGCTTAGAGGTATCAGGCTATAATGAAAAACTGTTTTTT.

This rearrangement joins TRBV5-4 to TRBJ1-2; D is possibly TRBD1 (5 bases). The germline V gene has CDR1 SGHNT and CDR2 YYREEE (reference sequence). Trimming took 4 bases from V and 3 from J, leaving 7 bases between them. This CDR3 is 12 amino acids long. The CDR3 DNA reads as TGTGCCAGCAGCGGGGACGACTATGGCTACACCTTC. Its translation is CASSGDDYGYTF.

The chain recombines TRBV14 with TRBJ1-2, with D perhaps matching TRBD1 (6 bases). The V gene lost 1 base and the J gene lost 7 bases, with 13 bases spanning the gap. The germline gives CDR1 SGHDN, CDR2 FVKESK. The CDR3 runs 14 residues. CDR3 loop: CASSQVTGLAGYTF. The CDR3 DNA reads TGTGCCAGCAGCCAAGTTACAGGGCTGGCTGGCTACACCTTC.

V is TRBV28 and J is TRBJ2-1, with D tentatively TRBD2 (6 bases). Germline V gene data show CDR1 as MDHEN and CDR2 as SYDVKM. This CDR3 contains 15 residues. V was shortened by 0 bases and J by 0 bases, with 6 bases between the two germline ends. The CDR3 coding sequence is TGTGCCAGCAGTTTATGGGGGGGCTCCTACAATGAGCAGTTCTTC. Translated: CASSLWGGSYNEQFF.

This clone was detected only a few times. The chain has TRBV15 and TRBJ2-7; the match to TRBD1 covers 9 bases. The CDR3 totals 15 residues. With V trimmed by 5 bases and J by 4 bases, 9 bases remained unmatched. Germline CDR1 reads LNHNV; CDR2 reads YYDKDF (reference sequence). The CDR3 protein is CATSRRRTGEYEQYF. Written as DNA, the CDR3 is TGTGCCACCAGCCGACGGAGGACAGGGGAATACGAGCAGTACTTC.

This clone showed up just once. V usage is TRBV7-9 and J usage is TRBJ2-1; no clear D. CDR1 SEHNR and CDR2 FQNEAQ come from the germline V gene (reference sequence). Trimming took off 5 bases at V and 8 bases at J, with 13 bases between the two ends. This CDR3 is built from 13 residues. The CDR3 loop reads CASSPRSGDEQFF. CDR3 DNA: TGTGCCAGCAGCCCCCGTTCGGGTGATGAGCAGTTCTTC.

This chain joins TRBV10-3 and TRBJ2-1; D gene ambiguous. Trimming left V 0 bases short and J 0 bases short, with 12 bases between. The CDR3 is made up of 17 amino acids. Germline V gives CDR1 ENHRY, CDR2 SYGVKD. The CDR3 protein is CAISESIDGSSYNEQFF. The DNA for the CDR3 is TGTGCCATCAGTGAGTCGATAGACGGTAGCTCCTACAATGAGCAGTTCTTC.

By share, this clone counts as hyperexpanded. The chain has TRBV7-9 and TRBJ2-1; 8 bases agree with TRBD1. The CDR3 runs 17 residues. The trim removed 4 bases at V and 8 bases at J, leaving 16 bases unmatched. Per the germline V gene, CDR1 is SEHNR and CDR2 is FQNEAQ (reference sequence). In DNA form, the CDR3 reads TGTGCCAGCAGCTCCCCCATCGGACAGGGTAACCGGGATGAGCAGTTCTTC. As protein: CASSSPIGQGNRDEQFF.

J is TRBJ1-3 and V is TRBV13; D perhaps matches TRBD1 (6 bases). Germline V gene lookup returns CDR1 PRHDT and CDR2 FYEKMQ (reference sequence). The CDR3 has 15 residues. Trimming removed 5 bases from V and 3 bases from J, with 14 bases in between. The DNA of the CDR3 is TGTGCCAGCAGCACCCCCGCAGGGGTTGGAAACACCATATATTTT. Protein sequence: CASSTPAGVGNTIYF. The full variable domain, completed using reference TRBV13 and TRBJ1-3, is AAGVIQSPRHLIKEKRETATLKCYPIPRHDTVYWYQQGPGQDPQFLISFYEKMQSDKGSIPDRFSAQQFSDYHSELNMSSLELGDSALYFCASSTPAGVGNTIYFGEGSWLTVV.

This clone was seen once. This sequence joins TRBV18 and TRBJ2-3; possibly TRBD1 for D (6 bases). The germline CDR1 and CDR2 sequences are KGHSH and LQKENI. V was trimmed by 3 bases and J by 5 bases, leaving 15 bases between them. CDR3 size: 15 residues. CDR3 residues: CASSPQDSPGDTQYF. In DNA, the CDR3 is TGTGCCAGCTCACCGCAGGACAGCCCCGGAGATACGCAGTATTTT. Complete variable domain (other parts from reference TRBV18 and TRBJ2-3): NAGVMQNPRHLVRRRGQEARLRCSPMKGHSHVYWYRQLPEEGLKFMVYLQKENIIDESGMPKERFSAEFPKEGPSILRIQQVVRGDSAAYFCASSPQDSPGDTQYFGPGTRLTVL.

This sequence joins TRBV9 and TRBJ2-5; D is possibly TRBD1 or TRBD2 (5 bases each). Germline CDR1 reads SGDLS; CDR2 reads YYNGEE. The CDR3 is 14 amino acids. The V end was cut by 4 bases, the J end by 2 bases, with 12 bases between. As DNA, the CDR3 is TGTGCCAGCAGCATAACCGGGACGCAAGAGACCCAGTACTTC. Translation: CASSITGTQETQYF.

This sequence joins TRBV9 and TRBJ2-5; D not resolved. Trimming took 4 bases from V and 5 from J, leaving 15 bases between them. Germline V gene lookup returns CDR1 SGDLS and CDR2 YYNGEE. CDR3 length: 14 amino acids. The CDR3 here is CASSPPMSGETQYF. Here the CDR3 DNA reads TGTGCCAGCAGCCCCCCTATGTCCGGGGAGACCCAGTACTTC.

The V gene is TRBV10-3, the J gene TRBJ1-5; 8 nucleotides line up with TRBD1. The length of the CDR3 is 15 residues. V trimming: 3 bases; J trimming: 5 bases; junction bases outside the gene matches: 6. Germline V gene lookup returns CDR1 ENHRY and CDR2 SYGVKD. For the CDR3, the DNA is TGTGCCATCAGTGACCGGACAGGGACCGATCAGCCCCAGCATTTT. This sequence encodes CAISDRTGTDQPQHF.

The chain recombines TRBV7-8 with TRBJ1-2, with 9 bases matching TRBD1. The V gene end was trimmed by 5 bases and the J gene end by 2 bases; junction bases not matched to a gene: 6. Germline CDR1 and CDR2: SGHVS and FQNEAQ. CDR3 length equals 15 residues. CDR3 DNA: TGTGCCAGCAGCGGTACAGGGGGCAAGAACTATGGCTACACCTTC. Translated: CASSGTGGKNYGYTF.

The chain is built from TRBV5-6 and TRBJ2-5, with D hard to call. The assigned J gene may be wrong: the sequence end matches TRBJ2-7 better. The germline gives CDR1 SGHDT, CDR2 YYEEEE. This CDR3 is 13 amino acids long. CDR3 amino acids: CASSAGYYDEQYF. The CDR3 DNA follows: TGTGCCAGCAGCGCTGGGTACTACGACGAGCAGTACTTC.

Comments on this clone: One junction end does not reproduce the germline sequence, and a read error may be involved. V usage is TRBV7-8 and J usage is TRBJ2-7; D unclear. Per germline, CDR1 SGHVS and CDR2 FQNEAQ. The CDR3 runs to 12 residues. DNA for the CDR3: TGTGCCAGCAGTCTAATGGGCGCCCCAATGAACTTC. This encodes CASSLMGAPMNF.

This chain links TRBV27 with TRBJ2-2; 8 positions match TRBD1. This CDR3 has 14 residues. The ends lost 5 bases at V and 6 bases at J; junction bases unmatched: 5. CDR1 and CDR2 from the germline V gene are MNHEY and SMNVEV (reference sequence). This CDR3 is CASSPGTGAGELFF. Written as DNA, the CDR3 is TGTGCCAGCAGTCCAGGGACAGGAGCCGGGGAGCTGTTTTTT.

This clone was observed a handful of times. DNA for the CDR3: TGTGCCAGCAGCCACGGAGGGCAGACGGAAGCTTTCTTT. Its translation is CASSHGGQTEAFF. This chain links TRBV9 with TRBJ1-1; D not resolved. Germline V gives CDR1 SGDLS, CDR2 YYNGEE. The V end was cut by 4 bases, the J end by 8 bases, with 15 bases between. The CDR3 runs 13 residues.

This rearrangement joins TRBV19 to TRBJ1-5, with TRBD1 identical over 10 bases. The length of the CDR3 is 15 residues. Germline values: CDR1 LNHDA, CDR2 SQIVND (reference sequence). The V gene end was trimmed by 3 bases and the J gene end by 10 bases; junction bases not matched to a gene: 9. The CDR3 loop reads CASSIGTGEGYPQHF. For the CDR3, the DNA is TGTGCCAGTAGTATTGGGACAGGGGAGGGATATCCCCAGCATTTT.

The chain is built from TRBV4-1 and TRBJ2-2; D is perhaps TRBD2 (6 bases). The ends were cut back, 0 bases at V and 6 bases at J, with 17 bases in the middle. The length of the CDR3 is 17 residues. Looked up from germline, CDR1 is MGHRA and CDR2 is YSYEKL. The CDR3 sequence: CASSQDSRPSDAGELFF. The CDR3 DNA is TGCGCCAGCAGCCAAGATTCGAGGCCTAGCGATGCCGGGGAGCTGTTTTTT.

This chain uses TRBV9 with TRBJ2-1, with 8 bases that match TRBD2. CDR1 is SGDLS, CDR2 YYNGEE, per germline. The CDR3 length is 14 residues. The junction had 6 bases not matched to a gene; V was cut back by 2 bases and J by 8 bases. This chain's CDR3 is CASSVQREIDEQFF. In DNA form, the CDR3 reads TGTGCCAGCAGCGTCCAGCGGGAGATCGATGAGCAGTTCTTC.